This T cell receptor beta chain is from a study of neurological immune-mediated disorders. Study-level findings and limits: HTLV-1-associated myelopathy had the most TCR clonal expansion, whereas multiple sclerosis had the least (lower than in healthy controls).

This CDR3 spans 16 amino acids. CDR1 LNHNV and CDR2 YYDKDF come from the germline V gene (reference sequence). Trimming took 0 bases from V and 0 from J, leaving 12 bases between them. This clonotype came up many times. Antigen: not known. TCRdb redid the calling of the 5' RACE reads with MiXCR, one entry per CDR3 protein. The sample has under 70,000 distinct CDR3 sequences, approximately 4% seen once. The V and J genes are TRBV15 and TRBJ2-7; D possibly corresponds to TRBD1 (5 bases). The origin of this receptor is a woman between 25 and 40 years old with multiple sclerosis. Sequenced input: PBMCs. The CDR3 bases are TGTGCCACCAGCAGAGAGCAAGGGGCGAGCTCCTACGAGCAGTACTTC. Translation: CATSREQGASSYEQYF. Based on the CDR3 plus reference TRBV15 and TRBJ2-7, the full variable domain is DAMVIQNPRYQVTQFGKPVTLSCSQTLNHNVMYWYQQKSSQAPKLLFHYYDKDFNNEADTPDNFQSRRPNTSFCFLDIRSPGLGDTAMYLCATSREQGASSYEQYFGPGTRLTVT.